This T cell receptor (beta chain) was found in a study of blood T cell repertoires in COVID-19. About the research overall: Samples representing acute and convalescent COVID-19 were sourced from the United States, Italy and Spain. The analysed material was cDNA or gDNA that came from T cells, B-cell-depleted T cells, or PBMCs.

The germline gives CDR1 WNHNN, CDR2 SYGVQD (reference sequence). V was clipped by 2 bases and J by 6 bases; unmatched bases: 3. The CDR3 has 15 residues. In the source study's methods: Quantification of nucleated cells was approximated via reference gene primer amplification. The assay was immunoSEQ multiplex PCR, and TCRdb's table has in-frame clones only and misses some. V, J and clone size reflect that table, while D and trimming were determined from the DNA. Found here are around 150,000 clones, less than 85% of them singletons; the top ten hold about 7.7%. The TCR comes from a woman aged 40 to 50 with COVID-19, enrolled during active disease. Source material: peripheral blood. The rearrangement uses TRBV10-1 and TRBJ2-1, with 11 nucleotides matching TRBD2. The CDR3, as DNA: TGCGCCAGCAGTGAGATTACTAGCGGGGGCAATGAGCAGTTCTTC. This codes for CASSEITSGGNEQFF.